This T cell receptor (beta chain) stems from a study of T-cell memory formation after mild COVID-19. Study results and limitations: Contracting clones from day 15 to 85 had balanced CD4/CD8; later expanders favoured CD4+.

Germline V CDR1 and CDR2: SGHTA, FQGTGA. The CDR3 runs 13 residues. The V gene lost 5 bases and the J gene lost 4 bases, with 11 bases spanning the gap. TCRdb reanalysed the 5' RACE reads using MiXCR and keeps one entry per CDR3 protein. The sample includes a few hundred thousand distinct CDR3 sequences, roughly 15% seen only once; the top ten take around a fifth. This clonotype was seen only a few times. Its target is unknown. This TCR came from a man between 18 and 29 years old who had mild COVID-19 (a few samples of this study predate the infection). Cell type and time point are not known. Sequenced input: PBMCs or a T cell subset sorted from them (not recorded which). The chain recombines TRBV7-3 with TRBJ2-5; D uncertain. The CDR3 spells CASSPETGETQYF. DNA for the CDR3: TGTGCCAGCAGCCCCGAAACGGGAGAGACCCAGTACTTC.